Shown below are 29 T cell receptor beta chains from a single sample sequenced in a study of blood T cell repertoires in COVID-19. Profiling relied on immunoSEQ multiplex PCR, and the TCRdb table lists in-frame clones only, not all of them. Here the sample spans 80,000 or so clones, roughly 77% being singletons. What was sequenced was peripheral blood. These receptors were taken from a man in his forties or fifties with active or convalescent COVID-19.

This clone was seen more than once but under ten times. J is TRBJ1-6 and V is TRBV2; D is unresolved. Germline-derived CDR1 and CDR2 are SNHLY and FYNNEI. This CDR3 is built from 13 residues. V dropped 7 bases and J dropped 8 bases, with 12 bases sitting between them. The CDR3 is CASTARVDSPLHF. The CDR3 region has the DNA TGTGCCAGCACGGCCCGGGTGGATTCACCCCTCCACTTT. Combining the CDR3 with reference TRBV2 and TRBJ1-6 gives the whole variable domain EPEVTQTPSHQVTQMGQEVILRCVPISNHLYFYWYRQILGQKVEFLVSFYNNEISEKSEIFDDQFSVERPDGSNFTLKIRSTKLEDSAMYFCASTARVDSPLHFGNGTRLTVT.

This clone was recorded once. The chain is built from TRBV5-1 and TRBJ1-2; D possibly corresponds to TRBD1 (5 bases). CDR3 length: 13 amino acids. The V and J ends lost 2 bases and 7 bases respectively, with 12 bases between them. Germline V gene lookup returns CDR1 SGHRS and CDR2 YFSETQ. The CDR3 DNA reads TGCGCCAGCAGCTTCGCAGGAGGGGCTGGCTACACCTTC. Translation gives CASSFAGGAGYTF.

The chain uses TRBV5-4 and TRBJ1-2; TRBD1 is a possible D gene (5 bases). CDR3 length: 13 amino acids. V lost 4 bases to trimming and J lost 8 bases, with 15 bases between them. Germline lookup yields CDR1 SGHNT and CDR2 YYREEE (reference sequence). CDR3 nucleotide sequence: TGTGCCAGCAGCCTAGACGGGGGGATAGGCTACACCTTC. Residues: CASSLDGGIGYTF. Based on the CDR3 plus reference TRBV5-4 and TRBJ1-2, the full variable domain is ETGVTQSPTHLIKTRGQQVTLRCSSQSGHNTVSWYQQALGQGPQFIFQYYREEENGRGNFPPRFSGLQFPNYSSELNVNALELDDSALYLCASSLDGGIGYTFGSGTRLTVV.

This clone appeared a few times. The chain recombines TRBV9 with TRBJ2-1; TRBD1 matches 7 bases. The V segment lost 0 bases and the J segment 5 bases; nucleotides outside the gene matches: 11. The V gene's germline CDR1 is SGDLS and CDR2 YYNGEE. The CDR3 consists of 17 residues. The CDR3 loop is CASSVEISAGGNNEQFF. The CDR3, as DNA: TGTGCCAGCAGCGTAGAGATCTCGGCAGGGGGTAACAATGAGCAGTTCTTC.

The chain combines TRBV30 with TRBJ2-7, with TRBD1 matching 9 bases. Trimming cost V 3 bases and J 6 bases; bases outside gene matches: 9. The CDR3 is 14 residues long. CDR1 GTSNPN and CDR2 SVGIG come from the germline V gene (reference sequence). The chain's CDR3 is CAWRPGQGYGEQYF. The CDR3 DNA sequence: TGTGCCTGGAGACCCGGACAGGGGTATGGCGAGCAGTACTTC.

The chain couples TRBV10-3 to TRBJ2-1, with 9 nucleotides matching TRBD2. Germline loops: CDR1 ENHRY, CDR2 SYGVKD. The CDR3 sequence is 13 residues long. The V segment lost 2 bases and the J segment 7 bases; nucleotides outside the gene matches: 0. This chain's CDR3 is CAISESGGNEQFF. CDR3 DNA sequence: TGTGCCATCAGTGAGAGCGGGGGGAATGAGCAGTTCTTC.

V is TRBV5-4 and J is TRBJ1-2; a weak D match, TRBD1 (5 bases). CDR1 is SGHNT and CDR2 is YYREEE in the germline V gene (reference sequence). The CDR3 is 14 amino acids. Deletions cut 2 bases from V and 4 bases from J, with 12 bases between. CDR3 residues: CASSFDRQLYGYTF. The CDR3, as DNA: TGTGCCAGCAGCTTTGATCGACAGCTCTATGGCTACACCTTC.

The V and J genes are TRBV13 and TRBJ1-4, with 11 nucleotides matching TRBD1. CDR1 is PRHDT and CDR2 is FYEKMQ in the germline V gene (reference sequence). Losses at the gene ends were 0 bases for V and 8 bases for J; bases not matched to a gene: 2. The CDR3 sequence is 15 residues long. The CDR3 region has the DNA TGTGCCAGCAGCTTAGGCAGGACAGGGGGCGAAAAACTGTTTTTT. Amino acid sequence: CASSLGRTGGEKLFF.

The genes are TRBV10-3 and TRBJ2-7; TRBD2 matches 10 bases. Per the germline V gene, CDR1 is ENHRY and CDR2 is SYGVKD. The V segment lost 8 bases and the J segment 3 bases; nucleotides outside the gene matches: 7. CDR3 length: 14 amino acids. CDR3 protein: CAIGLAGVLYEQYF. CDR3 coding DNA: TGTGCCATCGGGCTAGCGGGGGTACTCTACGAGCAGTACTTC.

The CDR3 nucleotides read TGTGCCAGCAGCTTACGTGCTAGCGGGGCCTACGAGCAGTACTTC. Its protein is CASSLRASGAYEQYF. The V gene is TRBV7-2, the J gene TRBJ2-7, with 9 bases identical to TRBD2. The CDR3 extends over 15 amino acids. Trimming cost V 2 bases and J 2 bases; bases outside gene matches: 4. Germline lookup yields CDR1 SGHTA and CDR2 FQGNSA.

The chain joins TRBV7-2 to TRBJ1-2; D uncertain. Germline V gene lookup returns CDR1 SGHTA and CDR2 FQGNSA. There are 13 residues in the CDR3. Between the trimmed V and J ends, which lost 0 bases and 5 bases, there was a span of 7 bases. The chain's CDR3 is CASSLASGYGYTF. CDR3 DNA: TGTGCCAGCAGCTTAGCATCGGGGTATGGCTACACCTTC.

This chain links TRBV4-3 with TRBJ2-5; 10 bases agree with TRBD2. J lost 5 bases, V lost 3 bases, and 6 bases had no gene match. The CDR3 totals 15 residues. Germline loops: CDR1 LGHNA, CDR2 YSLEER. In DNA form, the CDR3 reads TGCGCCAGCAGCCAGGAAGCGGGGGGGGCGGAGACCCAGTACTTC. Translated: CASSQEAGGAETQYF.

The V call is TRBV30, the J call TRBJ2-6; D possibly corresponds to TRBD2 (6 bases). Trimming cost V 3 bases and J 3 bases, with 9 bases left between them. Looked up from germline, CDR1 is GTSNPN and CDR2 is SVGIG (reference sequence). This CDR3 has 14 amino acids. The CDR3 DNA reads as TGTGCCTGGAGCGGGGGAAGTGGGGCCAACGTCCTGACTTTC. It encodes CAWSGGSGANVLTF.

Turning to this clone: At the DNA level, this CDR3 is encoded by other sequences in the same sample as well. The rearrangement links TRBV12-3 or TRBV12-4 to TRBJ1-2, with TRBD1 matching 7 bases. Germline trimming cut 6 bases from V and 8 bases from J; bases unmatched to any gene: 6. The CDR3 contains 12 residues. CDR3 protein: CASSLQGEGYTF. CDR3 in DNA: TGTGCCAGCAGCCTTCAGGGGGAGGGCTACACCTTC.

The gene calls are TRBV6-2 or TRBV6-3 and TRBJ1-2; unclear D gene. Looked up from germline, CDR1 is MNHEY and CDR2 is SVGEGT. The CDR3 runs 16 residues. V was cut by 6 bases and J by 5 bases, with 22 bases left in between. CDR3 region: CASSRGRQRLDYGYTF. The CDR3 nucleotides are TGTGCCAGCAGCCGTGGGAGGCAGCGATTGGATTATGGCTACACCTTC.

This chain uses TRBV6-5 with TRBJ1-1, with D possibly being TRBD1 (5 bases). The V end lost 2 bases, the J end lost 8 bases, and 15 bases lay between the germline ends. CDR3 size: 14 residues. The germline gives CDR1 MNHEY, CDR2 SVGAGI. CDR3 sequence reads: CASSYGGYKGEAFF. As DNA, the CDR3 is TGTGCCAGCAGTTACGGAGGGTACAAGGGGGAAGCTTTCTTT.

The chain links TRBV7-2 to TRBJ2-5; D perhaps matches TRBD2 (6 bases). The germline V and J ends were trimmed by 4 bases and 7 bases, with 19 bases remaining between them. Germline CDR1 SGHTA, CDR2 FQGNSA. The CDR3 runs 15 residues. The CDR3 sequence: CASSSLGGFPGTQYF. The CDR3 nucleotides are TGTGCCAGCAGCTCACTGGGAGGCTTCCCCGGGACCCAGTACTTC.

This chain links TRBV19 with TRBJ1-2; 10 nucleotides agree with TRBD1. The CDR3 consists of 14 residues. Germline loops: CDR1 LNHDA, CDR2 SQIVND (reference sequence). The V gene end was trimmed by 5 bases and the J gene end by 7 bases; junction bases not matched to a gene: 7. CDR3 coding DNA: TGTGCCAGTAGTCCCGGACAGGGGGTCGGTGGCTACACCTTC. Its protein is CASSPGQGVGGYTF.

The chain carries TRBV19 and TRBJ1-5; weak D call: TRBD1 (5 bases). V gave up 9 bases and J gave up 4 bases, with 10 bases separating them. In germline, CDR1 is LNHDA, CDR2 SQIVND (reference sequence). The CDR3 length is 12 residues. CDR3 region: CASGSGNQPQHF. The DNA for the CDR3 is TGTGCCAGCGGCTCAGGGAATCAGCCCCAGCATTTT.

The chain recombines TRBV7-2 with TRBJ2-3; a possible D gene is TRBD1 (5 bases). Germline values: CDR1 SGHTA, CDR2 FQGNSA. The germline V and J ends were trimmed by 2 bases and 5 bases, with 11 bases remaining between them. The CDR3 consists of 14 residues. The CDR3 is CASSLYLGVDTQYF. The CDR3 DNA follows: TGTGCCAGCAGCTTATATCTAGGGGTAGATACGCAGTATTTT.

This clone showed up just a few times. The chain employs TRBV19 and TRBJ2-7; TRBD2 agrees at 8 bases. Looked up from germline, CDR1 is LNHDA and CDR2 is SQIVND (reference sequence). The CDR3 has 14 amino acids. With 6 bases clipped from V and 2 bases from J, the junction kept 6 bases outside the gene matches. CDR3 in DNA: TGTGCCAGTAGCGGGGGGGGCGCCACCTACGAGCAGTACTTC. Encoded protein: CASSGGGATYEQYF.

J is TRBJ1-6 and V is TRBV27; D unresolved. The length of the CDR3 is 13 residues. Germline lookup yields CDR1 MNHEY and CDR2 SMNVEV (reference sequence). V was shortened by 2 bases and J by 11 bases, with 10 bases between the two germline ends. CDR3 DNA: TGTGCCAGCAGTTTAACGACGGGAGCACCCCTCCACTTT. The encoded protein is CASSLTTGAPLHF.

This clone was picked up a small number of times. The CDR3 nucleotides are TGTGCCAGCAGCCGGACAGGGGCTGGGGGTAGCGCGGAGACCCAGTACTTC. Amino acids: CASSRTGAGGSAETQYF. This chain links TRBV7-9 with TRBJ2-5; 9 bases map to TRBD1. The CDR3 has 17 residues. J gave up 5 bases and V 5 bases, and 15 bases lay outside the gene matches. The germline gives CDR1 SEHNR, CDR2 FQNEAQ (reference sequence).

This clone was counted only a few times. The CDR3, as DNA: TGTGCCAGCTCGAACGGGCAGGACAAAGCTATATACGAGCAGTACTTC. Protein product: CASSNGQDKAIYEQYF. The chain links TRBV18 to TRBJ2-7; D might be TRBD1 (5 bases). The ends were cut back, 6 bases at V and 4 bases at J, with 22 bases in the middle. Germline V gene data show CDR1 as KGHSH and CDR2 as LQKENI. The CDR3 consists of 16 residues. The variable domain in full, completed from reference TRBV18 and TRBJ2-7, reads NAGVMQNPRHLVRRRGQEARLRCSPMKGHSHVYWYRQLPEEGLKFMVYLQKENIIDESGMPKERFSAEFPKEGPSILRIQQVVRGDSAAYFCASSNGQDKAIYEQYFGPGTRLTVT.

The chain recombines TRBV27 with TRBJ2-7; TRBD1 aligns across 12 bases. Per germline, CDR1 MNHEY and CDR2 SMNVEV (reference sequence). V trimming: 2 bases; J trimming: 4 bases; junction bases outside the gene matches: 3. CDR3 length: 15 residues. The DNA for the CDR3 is TGTGCCAGCAGTTTAAGGGACAGGGGGCCTTACGAGCAGTACTTC. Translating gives CASSLRDRGPYEQYF.

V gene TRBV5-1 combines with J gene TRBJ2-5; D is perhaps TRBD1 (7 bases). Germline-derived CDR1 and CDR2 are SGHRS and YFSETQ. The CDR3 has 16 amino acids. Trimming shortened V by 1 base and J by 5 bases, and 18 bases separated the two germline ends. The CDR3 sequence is CASSLPAGQRGETQYF. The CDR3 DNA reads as TGCGCCAGCAGCTTGCCCGCGGGACAGAGAGGGGAGACCCAGTACTTC.

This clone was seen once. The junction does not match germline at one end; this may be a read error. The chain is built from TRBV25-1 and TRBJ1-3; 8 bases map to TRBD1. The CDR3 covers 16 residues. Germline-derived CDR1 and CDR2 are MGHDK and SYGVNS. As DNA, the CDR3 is TGTACCAGCAGTCCGGACAGGGCAAGCTCTGGAAACACCATATATTTT. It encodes CTSSPDRASSGNTIYF.

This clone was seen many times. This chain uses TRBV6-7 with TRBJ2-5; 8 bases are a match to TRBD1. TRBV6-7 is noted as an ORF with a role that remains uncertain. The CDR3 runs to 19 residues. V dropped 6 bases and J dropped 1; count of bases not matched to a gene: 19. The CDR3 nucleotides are TGTGCCAGCAGGATCGGACAGGGAGGTAGGAGCCCTGTCCAAGAGACCCAGTACTTC. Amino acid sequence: CASRIGQGGRSPVQETQYF.

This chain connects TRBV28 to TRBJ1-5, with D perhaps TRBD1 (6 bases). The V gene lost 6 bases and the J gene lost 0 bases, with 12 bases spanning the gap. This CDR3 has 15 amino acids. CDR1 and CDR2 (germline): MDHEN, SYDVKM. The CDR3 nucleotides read TGTGCCAGCAGGACCGGGACACTTAGCAATCAGCCCCAGCATTTT. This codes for CASRTGTLSNQPQHF.